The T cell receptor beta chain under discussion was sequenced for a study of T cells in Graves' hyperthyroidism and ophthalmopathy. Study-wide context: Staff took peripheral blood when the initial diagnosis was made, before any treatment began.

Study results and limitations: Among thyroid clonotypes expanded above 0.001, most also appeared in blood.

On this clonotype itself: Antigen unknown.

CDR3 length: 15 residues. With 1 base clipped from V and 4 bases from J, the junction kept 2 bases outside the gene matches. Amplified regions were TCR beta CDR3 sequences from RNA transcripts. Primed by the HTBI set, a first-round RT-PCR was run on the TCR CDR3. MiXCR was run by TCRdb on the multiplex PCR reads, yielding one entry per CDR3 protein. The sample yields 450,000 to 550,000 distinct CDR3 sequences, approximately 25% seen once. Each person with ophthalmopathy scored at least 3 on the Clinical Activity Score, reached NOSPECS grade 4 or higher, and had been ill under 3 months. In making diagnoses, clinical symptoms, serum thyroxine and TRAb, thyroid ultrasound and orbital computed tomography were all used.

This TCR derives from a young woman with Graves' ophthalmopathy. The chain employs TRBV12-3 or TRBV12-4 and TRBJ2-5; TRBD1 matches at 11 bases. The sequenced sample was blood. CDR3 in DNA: TGTGCCAGCAGTTTAGGGACAGGGGGCGGAGAGACCCAGTACTTC. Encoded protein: CASSLGTGGGETQYF.